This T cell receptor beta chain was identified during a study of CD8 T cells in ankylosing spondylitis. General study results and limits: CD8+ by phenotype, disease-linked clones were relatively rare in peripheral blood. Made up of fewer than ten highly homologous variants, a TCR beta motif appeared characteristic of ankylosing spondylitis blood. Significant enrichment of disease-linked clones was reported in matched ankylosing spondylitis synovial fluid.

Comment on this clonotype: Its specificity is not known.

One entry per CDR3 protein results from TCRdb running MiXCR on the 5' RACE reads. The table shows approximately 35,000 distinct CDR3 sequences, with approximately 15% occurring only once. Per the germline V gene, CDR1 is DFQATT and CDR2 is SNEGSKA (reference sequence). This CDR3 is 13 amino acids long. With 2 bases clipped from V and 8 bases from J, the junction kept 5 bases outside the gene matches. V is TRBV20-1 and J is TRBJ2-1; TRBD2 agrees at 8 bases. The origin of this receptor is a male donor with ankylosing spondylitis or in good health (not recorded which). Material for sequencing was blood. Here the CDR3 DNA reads TGCAGTGCTAGACGGGGGGGCATGTATGAGCAGTTCTTC. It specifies CSARRGGMYEQFF.